What follows are 10 T cell receptor beta chains derived from one specimen sequenced in a study of preoperative IRX-2 immunotherapy in early breast cancer (dated by TCRdb to about 2019). The library came from the immunoSEQ multiplex PCR assay. In its TCRdb copy, this immuneACCESS table keeps in-frame sequences only and misses some clones. Where compared with another copy, unresolved V genes explain less than half of these, and the others have no known cause. This sample holds around 57,000 clones; approximately 94% were observed only once. Around 1.5% of the sample rests with the top ten. Taken with the paper, the label for treatment or condition translates to: preoperative locoregional IRX-2 cytokine immunotherapy. The biological material was taken from a patient treated with IRX-2 immunotherapy. All receptors come from a human donor with breast cancer.

The chain combines TRBV19 with TRBJ2-1, with TRBD2 identical over 13 bases. With V trimmed by 8 bases and J by 4 bases, 8 bases remained unmatched. The germline V gene has CDR1 LNHDA and CDR2 SQIVND (reference sequence). The CDR3 consists of 16 residues. The CDR3 reads CASRPETSGGYNEQFF. The DNA of the CDR3 is TGTGCCAGTCGACCTGAGACTAGCGGGGGGTACAATGAGCAGTTCTTC.

V usage is TRBV11-3 and J usage is TRBJ2-4; 9 nucleotides agree with TRBD2. CDR3 length: 17 amino acids. V lost 1 base and J lost 0; bases outside the gene matches: 4. CDR1 is SGHNT, CDR2 YENEEA, per germline. CDR3 sequence reads: CASSLGASGIAKNIQYF. CDR3 bases: TGTGCCAGCAGCTTAGGTGCTAGCGGGATAGCCAAAAACATTCAGTACTTC.

V and J are TRBV4-1 and TRBJ2-3; 9 bases agree with TRBD2. Per germline, CDR1 MGHRA and CDR2 YSYEKL. Unmatched junction bases numbered 19, after V lost 4 bases and J lost 2 bases. The CDR3 has 20 residues. For the CDR3, the DNA is TGCGCCAGCAGCCGCCGGTGGGTAGCGGGGGCAAAAACACTCACAGATACGCAGTATTTT. Its protein product is CASSRRWVAGAKTLTDTQYF.

V gene TRBV2 combines with J gene TRBJ2-7, with D uncertain. Looked up from germline, CDR1 is SNHLY and CDR2 is FYNNEI. This CDR3 contains 14 residues. Trimming removed 2 bases at V and 2 bases at J, with 10 bases between. CDR3 sequence: CASSELLPTYEQYF. The DNA of the CDR3 is TGTGCCAGCAGTGAACTACTTCCAACCTACGAGCAGTACTTC.

In this sample, this clone turned up once. This sequence joins TRBV15 and TRBJ1-6; no clear D. Germline CDR1 and CDR2: LNHNV and YYDKDF (reference sequence). The V end was cut by 0 bases, the J end by 7 bases, with 7 bases between. The CDR3 has 14 amino acids. The CDR3 reads CATSRDGGNSPLHF. DNA for the CDR3: TGTGCCACCAGCAGAGATGGCGGGAATTCACCCCTCCACTTT.

The chain couples TRBV4-3 to TRBJ1-2, with 7 positions matching TRBD1. The V segment lost 0 bases and the J segment 8 bases; nucleotides outside the gene matches: 9. The CDR3 contains 15 residues. Germline V gene sequence: CDR1 LGHNA, CDR2 YSLEER. The DNA for the CDR3 is TGCGCCAGCAGCCAAGAGTTTAGTACAGGGGAAGGCTACACCTTC. Translated: CASSQEFSTGEGYTF.

This clone has more than one count but fewer than ten. The V gene is TRBV5-6, the J gene TRBJ2-2; no clear D. Trimming pared 2 bases from V and 2 bases from J, leaving 7 bases between. CDR1 SGHDT and CDR2 YYEEEE come from the germline V gene. This CDR3 spans 14 amino acids. CDR3 loop: CASSFLGNTGELFF. The DNA of the CDR3 is TGTGCCAGCAGCTTTCTCGGCAACACCGGGGAGCTGTTTTTT.

The gene calls are TRBV7-3 and TRBJ2-7; D ambiguous. Germline values: CDR1 SGHTA, CDR2 FQGTGA. This CDR3 is 14 amino acids long. Trimming left V 2 bases short and J 0 bases short, with 8 bases between. The DNA of the CDR3 is TGTGCCAGCAGCTTAGGTCCCACCTCCTACGAGCAGTACTTC. It is translated as CASSLGPTSYEQYF.

The chain is built from TRBV18 and TRBJ2-2; TRBD1 aligns across 8 bases. Trimming at V came to 1 base and at J to 4 bases, leaving 2 bases not matched to a gene. The CDR3 extends over 15 amino acids. Germline lookup yields CDR1 KGHSH and CDR2 LQKENI. CDR3 coding DNA: TGTGCCAGCTCACCACTAGACAGGGGCACCGGGGAGCTGTTTTTT. This gives the protein CASSPLDRGTGELFF.

This rearrangement joins TRBV27 to TRBJ1-5, with TRBD1 matching 10 bases. J was trimmed by 5 bases and V by 5 bases; bases with no gene match: 9. The CDR3 has 16 amino acids. Looked up from germline, CDR1 is MNHEY and CDR2 is SMNVEV (reference sequence). CDR3 coding DNA: TGTGCCAGCAGTCCCTTTGACAGGGGGCCAGATCAGCCCCAGCATTTT. This sequence encodes CASSPFDRGPDQPQHF.